Listed below are T cell receptor beta chains from one sample, sequenced in a study of cytomegalovirus exposure and HLA in healthy donors. Sequencing used immunoSEQ multiplex PCR; TCRdb keeps in-frame clones, though not all of them. Altogether about 99,000 clones are present, around 82% being singletons, with the ten largest covering 3.4%. The material sequenced was PBMCs. The source is a man aged 35 to 55 in good health and CMV-seronegative. CDR3s include the opening cysteine and the closing phenylalanine or tryptophan. A D gene is named only where the DNA matches it firmly.

J gene | D gene | V gene | CDR3 protein | CDR3 DNA
TRBJ2-7 | TRBD2 | TRBV27 | CASSLSRLAGGSSYEQYF | TGTGCCAGCAGTTTATCAAGGCTAGCGGGGGGATCTTCCTACGAGCAGTACTTC
TRBJ2-5 | TRBD1 | TRBV5-1 | CASSSGTGLLSRETQYF | TGCGCCAGCAGCTCGGGGACAGGGTTGTTGTCTCGGGAGACCCAGTACTTC
TRBJ2-3 | NA | TRBV6-6 | CASSYSRGPSTDTQYF | TGTGCCAGCAGTTACTCGCGGGGACCTAGCACAGATACGCAGTATTTT
TRBJ2-5 | TRBD1 | TRBV30 | CAWSVAQGVSETQYF | TGTGCCTGGAGTGTCGCACAGGGGGTTTCAGAGACCCAGTACTTC
TRBJ1-2 | TRBD1 | TRBV5-6 | CASSGDRPNYGYTF | TGTGCCAGCAGCGGGGACAGGCCTAACTATGGCTACACCTTC
TRBJ1-6 | NA | TRBV5-6 | CASSPQGNSPLHF | TGTGCCAGCAGCCCCCAGGGAAATTCACCCCTCCACTTT
TRBJ2-7 | NA | TRBV7-8 | CASSLRGGVGTYEQYF | TGTGCCAGCAGCTTACGCGGCGGAGTCGGTACCTACGAGCAGTACTTC
TRBJ1-1 | NA | TRBV19 | CASTTEINTEAFF | TGTGCCAGCACAACAGAAATAAACACTGAAGCTTTCTTT
TRBJ1-5 | NA | TRBV28 | CASSLTNQPQHF | TGTGCCAGCAGTTTGACTAATCAGCCCCAGCATTTT
TRBJ1-4 | NA | TRBV5-1 | CASSDRPGVFTNEKLFF | TGCGCCAGCAGTGACCGACCAGGGGTGTTTACTAATGAAAAACTGTTTTTT
TRBJ1-1 | NA | TRBV7-9 | CASSLATGFTEAFF | TGTGCCAGCAGCTTAGCTACAGGGTTCACTGAAGCTTTCTTT